Described below is a single T cell receptor (beta chain) sequence and its context. Its cognate antigen is unknown. The data stem from a study of pediatric ulcerative colitis. Overall study results and limits: Rectal repertoires separated controls, mild-moderate and acute severe colitis.

The assay was immunoSEQ multiplex PCR, and TCRdb's table has in-frame clones only and misses some. The sample has under 15,000 clones, 70% to 80% seen once. One to two pinch biopsies were taken from the rectum during colonoscopy. Losses at the gene ends were 10 bases for V and 7 bases for J; bases not matched to a gene: 12. Germline loops: CDR1 MNHEY, CDR2 SVGAGI. The CDR3 is 14 residues long. The V call is TRBV6-5, the J call TRBJ2-3; 9 bases line up with TRBD1. The sequencing sample was made of gut tissue. This sequence originates from a boy aged 10-17 years who was a control in a study of pediatric ulcerative colitis. CDR3 protein: CATFSGTGHHTQYF. The CDR3 nucleotides are TGTGCCACATTTTCCGGGACAGGGCATCATACGCAGTATTTT.